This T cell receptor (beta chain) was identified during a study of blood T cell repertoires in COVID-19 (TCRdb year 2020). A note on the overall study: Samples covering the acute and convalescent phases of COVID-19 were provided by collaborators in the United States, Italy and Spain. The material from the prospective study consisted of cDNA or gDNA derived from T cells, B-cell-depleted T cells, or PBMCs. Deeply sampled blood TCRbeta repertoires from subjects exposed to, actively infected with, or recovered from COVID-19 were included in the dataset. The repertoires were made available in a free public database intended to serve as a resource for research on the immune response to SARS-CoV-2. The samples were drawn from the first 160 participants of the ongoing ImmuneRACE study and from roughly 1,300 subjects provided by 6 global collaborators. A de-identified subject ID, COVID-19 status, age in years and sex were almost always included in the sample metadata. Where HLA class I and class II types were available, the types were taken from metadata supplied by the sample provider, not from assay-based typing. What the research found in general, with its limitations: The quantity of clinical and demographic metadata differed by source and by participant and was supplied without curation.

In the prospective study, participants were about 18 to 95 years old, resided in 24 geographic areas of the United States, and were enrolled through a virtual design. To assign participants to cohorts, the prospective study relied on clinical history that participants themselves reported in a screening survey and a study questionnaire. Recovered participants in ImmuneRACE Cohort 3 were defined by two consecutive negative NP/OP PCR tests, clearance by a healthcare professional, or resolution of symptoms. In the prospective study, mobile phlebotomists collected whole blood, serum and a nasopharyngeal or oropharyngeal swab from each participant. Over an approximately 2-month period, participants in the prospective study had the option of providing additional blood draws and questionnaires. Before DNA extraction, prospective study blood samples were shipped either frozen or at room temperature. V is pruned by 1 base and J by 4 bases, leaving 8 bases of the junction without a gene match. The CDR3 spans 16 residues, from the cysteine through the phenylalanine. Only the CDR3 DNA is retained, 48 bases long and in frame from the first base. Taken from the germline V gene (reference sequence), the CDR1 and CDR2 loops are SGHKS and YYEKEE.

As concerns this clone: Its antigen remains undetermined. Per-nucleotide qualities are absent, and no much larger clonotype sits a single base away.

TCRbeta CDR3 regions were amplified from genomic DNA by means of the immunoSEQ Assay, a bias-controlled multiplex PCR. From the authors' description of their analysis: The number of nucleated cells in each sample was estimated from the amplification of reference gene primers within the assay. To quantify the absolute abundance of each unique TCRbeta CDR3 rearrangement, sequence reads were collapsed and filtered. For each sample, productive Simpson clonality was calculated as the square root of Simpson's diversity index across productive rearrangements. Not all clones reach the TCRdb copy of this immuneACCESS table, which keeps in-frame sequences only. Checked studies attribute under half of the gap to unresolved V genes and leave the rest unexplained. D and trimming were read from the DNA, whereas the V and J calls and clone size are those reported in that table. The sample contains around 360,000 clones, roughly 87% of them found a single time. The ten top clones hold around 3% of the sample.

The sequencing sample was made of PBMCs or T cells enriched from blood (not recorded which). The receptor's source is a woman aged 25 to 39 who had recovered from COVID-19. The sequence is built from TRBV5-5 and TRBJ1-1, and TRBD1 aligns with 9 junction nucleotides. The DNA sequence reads TGTGCCAGCAGCTTGCTATCGGGACAGGGTCGCACTGAAGCTTTCTTT. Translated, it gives CASSLLSGQGRTEAFF.